One and the same sample provided the 20 T cell receptor beta chains below, sequenced in a study of blood T cells in healthy people across ages (dated by TCRdb to about 2015). The library was generated by 5' RACE. Sequencing was carried out with an Illumina HiSeq 2500. A second PCR of roughly 7 to 12 cycles was run with a J-beta primer mix and a sample-barcoded 5' primer. TCRdb ran its own pipeline on the public reads, namely fastp trimming at Q25 and MiXCR clone calling, and kept in-frame beta chains. Rows with one shared CDR3 protein collapse into an entry with the most common genes and DNA. Within this sample are over 1.5 million distinct CDR3 sequences, with roughly 49% of them counted one time only. The biggest ten clones account for more than 2% of the sample. The sample was blood. The source of these receptors is a woman aged 35 to 49 in good health.

This chain uses TRBV28 with TRBJ2-1; tentative D call: TRBD1 (6 bases). The germline V gene encodes CDR1 MDHEN and CDR2 SYDVKM. CDR3 length: 14 amino acids. Trimming shortened V by 6 bases and J by 2 bases, and 11 bases separated the two germline ends. The DNA for the CDR3 is TGTGCCAGCAGCGAAGGACAGCCCTACAATGAGCAGTTCTTC. Translating it yields CASSEGQPYNEQFF.

The chain recombines TRBV29-1 with TRBJ2-2; tentative D call: TRBD1 (6 bases). The germline V gene has CDR1 SQVTM and CDR2 ANQGSEA. The CDR3 covers 14 residues. With 3 bases removed from V and 7 bases from J, the gap between germline ends came to 15 bases. In DNA, the CDR3 is TGCAGCGTTGATTCCCAGGGGTTTGGCGGGGAGCTGTTTTTT. This codes for CSVDSQGFGGELFF.

The V gene is TRBV5-1, the J gene TRBJ2-7; D remains ambiguous. The CDR3 consists of 12 residues. V lost 6 bases and J lost 7, with 14 bases in between. The germline V gene encodes CDR1 SGHRS and CDR2 YFSETQ. The CDR3 bases are TGCGCCAGCATAAGTATATACAATGAGCAGTACTTC. Translation gives CASISIYNEQYF.

The chain uses TRBV6-5 and TRBJ2-1, with D tentatively TRBD2 (5 bases). CDR1 is MNHEY, CDR2 SVGAGI, per germline. V lost 6 bases and J 0 bases, leaving 9 bases between the germline ends. CDR3 size: 14 residues. The CDR3 DNA reads as TGTGCCAGCAGAAGCGGAAGCTCCTACAATGAGCAGTTCTTC. This translates into CASRSGSSYNEQFF.

The chain is built from TRBV28 and TRBJ1-4; 7 nucleotides line up with TRBD1. Germline V gene data show CDR1 as MDHEN and CDR2 as SYDVKM. CDR3 length: 17 residues. After removal of 4 bases from V and 4 bases from J, the junction contained 12 bases not matched to a gene. CDR3 DNA: TGTGCCAGCAGTTCCCCCCCATTAACAGGGGATAATGAAAAACTGTTTTTT. Translation gives CASSSPPLTGDNEKLFF.

The rearrangement joins TRBV12-3 or TRBV12-4 to TRBJ1-2; D might be TRBD1 (5 bases). V was pared by 7 bases and J by 8 bases, with 17 bases between. The length of the CDR3 is 13 residues. CDR3 coding DNA: TGTGCCAGCACCGGGGACCTATGGGGCGGCTACACCTTC. Its protein product is CASTGDLWGGYTF.

This chain joins TRBV3-1 and TRBJ2-5, with D perhaps matching TRBD1 (6 bases). Germline loops: CDR1 LGHDT, CDR2 YNNKEL (reference sequence). Trimming cost V 1 base and J 11 bases, with 20 bases left between them. This CDR3 has 15 residues. The CDR3 DNA sequence: TGTGCCAGCAGCCAAGGAGGGGACATGGGAGATGAGCAGTACTTC. Residues: CASSQGGDMGDEQYF.

This clonotype appeared a few times. The rearrangement links TRBV4-3 to TRBJ2-7, with D perhaps TRBD1 or TRBD2 (5 bases each). CDR1 and CDR2 from the germline V gene are LGHNA and YSLEER. This CDR3 has 16 residues. V lost 1 base to trimming and J lost 2 bases, with 15 bases between them. The CDR3 nucleotides are TGCGCCAGCAGCCAAGGTCGGGGACCCTCGGCCTACGAGCAGTACTTC. Amino acid sequence: CASSQGRGPSAYEQYF.

This clonotype showed up just a few times. The genes are TRBV28 and TRBJ2-1; D unclear. The CDR3 loop spans 16 amino acids. Trimming pared 2 bases from V and 0 bases from J, leaving 11 bases between. The germline V gene encodes CDR1 MDHEN and CDR2 SYDVKM. The CDR3 DNA follows: TGTGCCAGCAGTTTAGGCAGGCTTAACTCCTACAATGAGCAGTTCTTC. Translated, it gives CASSLGRLNSYNEQFF.

This sequence joins TRBV12-3 or TRBV12-4 and TRBJ2-3, with 15 bases aligning to TRBD2. V lost 3 bases to trimming and J lost 2 bases; unmatched junction nucleotides: 3. The CDR3 sequence is 17 residues long. CDR3: CASSLGTSGGFTDTQYF. CDR3 nucleotides: TGTGCCAGCAGTTTGGGGACTAGCGGGGGGTTCACAGATACGCAGTATTTT.

The chain recombines TRBV3-1 with TRBJ2-1, with 15 bases matching TRBD2. CDR3 length: 21 residues. Germline CDR1 LGHDT, CDR2 YNNKEL (reference sequence). J gave up 2 bases and V 4 bases, and 15 bases lay outside the gene matches. CDR3 sequence: CASSPTLGQGLAGGTYNEQFF. CDR3 in DNA: TGTGCCAGCAGCCCGACGCTAGGACAGGGACTAGCGGGGGGCACCTACAATGAGCAGTTCTTC.

This clonotype was observed a handful of times. CDR3: CASSAPGTEWETQYF. For the CDR3, the DNA is TGTGCCAGCAGCGCTCCCGGGACAGAATGGGAGACCCAGTACTTC. The chain recombines TRBV11-2 with TRBJ2-5, with 7 bases fitting TRBD1. This CDR3 has 15 amino acids. CDR1 and CDR2 (germline): SGHAT, FQNNGV. V was clipped by 5 bases and J by 5 bases; unmatched bases: 11.

The chain employs TRBV9 and TRBJ1-4; TRBD1 agrees at 9 bases. Germline CDR1 is SGDLS and CDR2 is YYNGEE. This CDR3 spans 18 amino acids. Trimming cost V 3 bases and J 8 bases; bases outside gene matches: 17. The CDR3 nucleotides read TGTGCCAGCAGCGAGCGACAGGGGGACACTAATGGCTGGGAAAAACTGTTTTTT. The encoded protein is CASSERQGDTNGWEKLFF.

Only one count was recorded for this clonotype. Germline and junction disagree at one end, which may indicate a read error. The rearrangement uses TRBV10-3 and TRBJ1-5; 8 bases map to TRBD1. CDR1 and CDR2 from the germline V gene are ENHRY and SYGVKD. The CDR3 length is 14 residues. The CDR3 DNA is TGTGCCATCGGTCAGGGGGCGAGGAATCAGCCCCGGCATTTT. Translation gives CAIGQGARNQPRHF.

This clonotype was seen more than once but under ten times. The chain uses TRBV7-9 and TRBJ2-5; a possible D gene is TRBD2 (5 bases). The CDR3 contains 14 residues. The germline V gene encodes CDR1 SEHNR and CDR2 FQNEAQ (reference sequence). V gave up 5 bases and J gave up 1 base, with 11 bases separating them. The CDR3: CASSIRLLQETQYF. The CDR3 DNA follows: TGTGCCAGCAGCATAAGACTACTCCAAGAGACCCAGTACTTC.

This chain links TRBV9 with TRBJ2-5, with TRBD2 as a possible D gene (6 bases). The V end lost 3 bases, the J end lost 7 bases, and 10 bases lay between the germline ends. Germline V gene data show CDR1 as SGDLS and CDR2 as YYNGEE. This CDR3 is built from 12 residues. This chain's CDR3 is CASSGDSRTQYF. DNA for the CDR3: TGTGCCAGCAGCGGGGACTCGAGGACCCAGTACTTC.

This clonotype was seen more than once but under ten times. This sequence joins TRBV2 and TRBJ2-3, with TRBD2 matching over 10 bases. The CDR3 totals 17 residues. J was trimmed by 5 bases and V by 5 bases; bases with no gene match: 13. The germline V gene encodes CDR1 SNHLY and CDR2 FYNNEI. The CDR3 DNA reads as TGTGCCAGCAGTCCACTAGCGGGGCAAGCGGGGGTAGATACGCAGTATTTT. Amino acids: CASSPLAGQAGVDTQYF.

This clonotype was detected a few times. The rearrangement uses TRBV29-1 and TRBJ1-2; D remains unclear. The germline gives CDR1 SQVTM, CDR2 ANQGSEA. The ends were cut back, 2 bases at V and 0 bases at J, with 16 bases in the middle. This CDR3 has 16 amino acids. CDR3 in amino acids: CSVETREPTANYGYTF. The CDR3 DNA reads as TGCAGCGTTGAAACGAGGGAGCCCACGGCTAACTATGGCTACACCTTC.

The chain links TRBV3-1 to TRBJ2-5; D is uncertain. The CDR3 loop spans 15 amino acids. The V and J ends lost 0 bases and 0 bases respectively, with 8 bases between them. From germline, CDR1 is LGHDT and CDR2 YNNKEL (reference sequence). The CDR3 DNA reads TGTGCCAGCAGCCAAGAGGATTTGTACCAAGAGACCCAGTACTTC. Encoded protein: CASSQEDLYQETQYF.

The genes are TRBV7-2 and TRBJ2-5; no firm D call. The CDR3 is 14 residues long. Trimming removed 5 bases from V and 1 base from J, with 11 bases in between. CDR1 SGHTA and CDR2 FQGNSA come from the germline V gene. CDR3 sequence reads: CASSADGAQETQYF. Written as DNA, the CDR3 is TGTGCCAGCAGCGCCGACGGAGCCCAAGAGACCCAGTACTTC. The complete variable domain, with remaining parts taken from reference TRBV7-2 and TRBJ2-5, reads GAGVSQSPSNKVTEKGKDVELRCDPISGHTALYWYRQSLGQGLEFLIYFQGNSAPDKSGLPSDRFSAERTGGSVSTLTIQRTQQEDSAVYLCASSADGAQETQYFGPGTRLLVL.